These 15 T cell receptor beta chains originate from one sample sequenced in a study of blood T cell repertoires in COVID-19. Using immunoSEQ multiplex PCR, the repertoire was profiled, and TCRdb retains in-frame clones only, with some absent. The table shows around 80,000 clones, with 80% occurring only once. Input material: peripheral blood. The receptors come from an older woman with acute or convalescent COVID-19.

The chain combines TRBV20-1 with TRBJ2-3; the match to TRBD2 covers 12 bases. Germline V gene data show CDR1 as DFQATT and CDR2 as SNEGSKA (reference sequence). The CDR3 is 17 residues long. The V segment lost 3 bases and the J segment 0 bases; nucleotides outside the gene matches: 7. CDR3 in amino acids: CSASGLAGGPSTDTQYF. In nucleotides, the CDR3 is TGCAGTGCTAGTGGGCTAGCGGGGGGGCCTAGCACAGATACGCAGTATTTT.

The chain combines TRBV6-5 with TRBJ1-2, with D maybe TRBD1 (6 bases). With 6 bases removed from V and 11 bases from J, the gap between germline ends came to 10 bases. The CDR3 runs 10 residues. The germline CDR1 and CDR2 sequences are MNHEY and SVGAGI. Here the CDR3 reads CASRGAYYTF. The CDR3 nucleotides read TGTGCCAGCAGGGGGGCTTATTACACCTTC.

The CDR3 sequence is CASQFPFSNQPQHF. CDR3 coding DNA: TGTGCCAGTCAGTTCCCGTTTAGCAATCAGCCCCAGCATTTT. The chain carries TRBV6-6 and TRBJ1-5; unclear D gene. V was pared by 9 bases and J by 0 bases, with 12 bases between. Germline V gene lookup returns CDR1 MNHNY and CDR2 SVGAGI (reference sequence). The CDR3 is 14 residues long.

This rearrangement joins TRBV5-1 to TRBJ1-4; maybe TRBD1 (5 bases). V was shortened by 4 bases and J by 2 bases, with 12 bases between the two germline ends. The CDR3 runs 15 residues. In germline, CDR1 is SGHRS, CDR2 YFSETQ. The CDR3 spells CASSISGMTNEKLFF. The CDR3 DNA reads TGCGCCAGCAGCATTTCAGGGATGACTAATGAAAAACTGTTTTTT.

This clone was seen a handful of times. The same CDR3 is also encoded by other DNA sequences in this sample. The chain joins TRBV6-5 to TRBJ1-6, with D possibly TRBD1 on 5 matching bases. The CDR3 contains 12 residues. Trimming took 2 bases from V and 12 from J, leaving 8 bases between them. Germline V CDR1 and CDR2: MNHEY, SVGAGI. The CDR3 region has the DNA TGTGCCAGCAGTTACAGCGGGGGACCCCTCCACTTT. It specifies CASSYSGGPLHF.

The chain employs TRBV27 and TRBJ1-2; TRBD1 aligns across 7 bases. Germline lookup yields CDR1 MNHEY and CDR2 SMNVEV (reference sequence). The CDR3 consists of 15 residues. V gave up 5 bases and J gave up 1 base; unmatched junction bases: 7. CDR3 sequence reads: CASSPGQRYNYGYTF. CDR3 DNA: TGTGCCAGCAGTCCGGGACAGCGATATAACTATGGCTACACCTTC.

The chain carries TRBV21-1 and TRBJ1-4; the table's D gene call, TRBD1, was not cross checked with the DNA. TRBV21-1 is given as a pseudogene. The CDR3 contains 16 residues. CDR3 residues: CASSKGTGTVNEKLFF. CDR3 nucleotide sequence: TGTGCCAGCAGCAAAGGAACCGGGACAGTAAATGAAAAACTGTTTTTT.

The chain employs TRBV7-6 and TRBJ2-7; 9 bases are shared with TRBD1. There are 15 residues in the CDR3. Looked up from germline, CDR1 is SGHVS and CDR2 is FNYEAQ. Trimming cost V 5 bases and J 6 bases; bases outside gene matches: 11. The CDR3 region has the DNA TGTGCCAGCAGCCCGAATAGAAAACAGGGGGCCGAGCAGTACTTC. Protein: CASSPNRKQGAEQYF.

The rearrangement links TRBV14 to TRBJ2-3, with 7 bases fitting TRBD2. CDR3 size: 15 residues. The germline gives CDR1 SGHDN, CDR2 FVKESK. Germline trimming cut 1 base from V and 2 bases from J; bases unmatched to any gene: 3. As DNA, the CDR3 is TGTGCCAGCAGCCAAGTCGGGACTACCACAGATACGCAGTATTTT. Amino acids: CASSQVGTTTDTQYF.

The chain joins TRBV7-2 to TRBJ2-4, with 8 positions matching TRBD2. CDR3 length: 12 residues. Germline V gene sequence: CDR1 SGHTA, CDR2 FQGNSA. V shed 2 bases, J shed 13 bases, and the junction held 4 bases outside the gene matches. The CDR3 DNA reads TGTGCCAGCAGCTTAATGGCGGGGGGCCAGTACTTC. Its translation is CASSLMAGGQYF.

This sequence joins TRBV27 and TRBJ1-1; D is uncertain. CDR1 is MNHEY, CDR2 SMNVEV, per germline (reference sequence). V shed 2 bases and J shed 2 bases, with 12 bases lying between them. The CDR3 extends over 15 amino acids. The CDR3 is CASSLNPGINTEAFF. The CDR3 DNA is TGTGCCAGCAGTTTAAATCCGGGGATTAACACTGAAGCTTTCTTT.

V is TRBV24-1 and J is TRBJ2-3; 9 nucleotides agree with TRBD1. V lost 9 bases, J lost 4 bases, and 7 bases stayed unmatched. This CDR3 region has 14 residues. Germline V lookup: CDR1 KGHDR, CDR2 SFDVKD. The CDR3 DNA reads as TGTGCCACCGAGGGACAGGGAGGTTCAGATACGCAGTATTTT. Translation: CATEGQGGSDTQYF.

The rearrangement uses TRBV2 and TRBJ2-6, with a possible D match to TRBD1 (5 bases). In germline, CDR1 is SNHLY, CDR2 FYNNEI. The CDR3 runs 16 residues. Trimming stripped 4 bases from V and 0 bases from J, with 10 bases between. CDR3 region: CASSGQRYSGANVLTF. In DNA, the CDR3 is TGTGCCAGCAGTGGACAGAGATACTCTGGGGCCAACGTCCTGACTTTC.

The chain uses TRBV6-5 and TRBJ1-1, with D possibly matching TRBD1 (6 bases). Trimming stripped 7 bases from V and 1 base from J, with 16 bases between. The germline gives CDR1 MNHEY, CDR2 SVGAGI. The CDR3 length is 15 residues. CDR3 in DNA: TGTGCCAGCACGGTGGATGGGGGCGCGAACACTGAAGCTTTCTTT. This sequence encodes CASTVDGGANTEAFF.

This clone was seen a handful of times. This rearrangement joins TRBV3-1 (or the pseudogene TRBV3-2) to TRBJ1-6, with D uncertain. V was shortened by 0 bases and J by 7 bases, with 10 bases between the two germline ends. The CDR3 consists of 15 residues. Germline loops: CDR1 LGHDT, CDR2 YNNKEL (reference sequence). The CDR3 DNA reads as TGTGCCAGCAGCCAAGAAAGTCAGGCCAATTCACCCCTCCACTTT. It is translated as CASSQESQANSPLHF.